These 4 T cell receptor beta chains share one sample of origin, sequenced in a study of T cells expressing NK-cell markers. TCRdb reprocessed the 5' RACE reads, with one entry per CDR3 protein and no DNA. In total, the table holds roughly 120,000 distinct CDR3 sequences. Sequenced: blood T cells: a sorted CD56 or NKG2C T cell subset, CD4+ or CD8+ T cells, or bulk PBMC T cells (not recorded which). Receptor source: a woman aged 18-70 years in good health.

This chain connects TRBV4-2 to TRBJ2-1; there is no DNA to check the TCRdb D call of TRBD2. Per the germline V gene, CDR1 is LGHNA and CDR2 is YNFKEQ. The CDR3 has 16 amino acids. The CDR3 is CASSRETSGGHDEQFF.

V is TRBV5-4 and J is TRBJ2-5; TCRdb outputs TRBD2, but without DNA this stays unchecked. This CDR3 spans 16 amino acids. Germline CDR1 and CDR2: SGHNT and YYREEE (reference sequence). The CDR3 loop is CASRTLAGGPQETQYF.

This chain connects TRBV11-2 to TRBJ2-3; TCRdb's assignment of TRBD1 cannot be checked, as there is no DNA. Germline CDR1 reads SGHAT; CDR2 reads FQNNGV. The CDR3 contains 15 residues. The CDR3 sequence: CASTSGTGGAETQYF.

CDR3 loop: CSVRDRRTRGDTGELFF. V gene TRBV29-1 combines with J gene TRBJ2-2; as DNA is missing, the TRBD1 call by TCRdb cannot be tested. The CDR3 has 17 residues. Germline-derived CDR1 and CDR2 are SQVTM and ANQGSEA.